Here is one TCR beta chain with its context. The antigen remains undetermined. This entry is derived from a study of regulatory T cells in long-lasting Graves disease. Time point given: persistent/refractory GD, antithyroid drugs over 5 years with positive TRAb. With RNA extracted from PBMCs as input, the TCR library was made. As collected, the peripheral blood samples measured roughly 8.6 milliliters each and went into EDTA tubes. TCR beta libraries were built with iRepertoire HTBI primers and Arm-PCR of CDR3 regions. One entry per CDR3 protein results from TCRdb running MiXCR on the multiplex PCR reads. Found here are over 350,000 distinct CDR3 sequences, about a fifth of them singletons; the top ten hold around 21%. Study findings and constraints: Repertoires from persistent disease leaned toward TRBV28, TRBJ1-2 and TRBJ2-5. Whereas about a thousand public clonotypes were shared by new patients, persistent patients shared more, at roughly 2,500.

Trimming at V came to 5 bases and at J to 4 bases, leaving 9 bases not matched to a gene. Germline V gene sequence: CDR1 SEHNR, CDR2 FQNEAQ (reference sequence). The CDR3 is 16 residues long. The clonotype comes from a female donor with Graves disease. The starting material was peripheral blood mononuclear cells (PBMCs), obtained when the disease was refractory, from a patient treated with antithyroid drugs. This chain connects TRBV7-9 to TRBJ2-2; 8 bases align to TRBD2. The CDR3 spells CASSPSGGPRTGELFF. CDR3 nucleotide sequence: TGTGCCAGCAGCCCTTCGGGGGGGCCGCGCACCGGGGAGCTGTTTTTT.